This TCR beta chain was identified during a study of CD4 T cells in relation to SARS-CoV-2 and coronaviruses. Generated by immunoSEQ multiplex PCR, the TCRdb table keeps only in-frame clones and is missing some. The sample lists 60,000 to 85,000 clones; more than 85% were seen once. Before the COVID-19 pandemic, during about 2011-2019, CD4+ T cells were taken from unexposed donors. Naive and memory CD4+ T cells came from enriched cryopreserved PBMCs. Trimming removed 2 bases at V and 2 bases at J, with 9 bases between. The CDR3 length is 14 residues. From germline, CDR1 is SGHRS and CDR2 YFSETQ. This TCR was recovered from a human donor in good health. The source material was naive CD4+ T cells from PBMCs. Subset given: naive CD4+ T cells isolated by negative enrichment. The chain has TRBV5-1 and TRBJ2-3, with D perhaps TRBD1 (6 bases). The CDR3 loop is CASSFDRYTDTQYF. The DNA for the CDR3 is TGCGCCAGCAGCTTTGACAGGTACACAGATACGCAGTATTTT.